The source of this T cell receptor beta chain is a study of shared clonotypes between healthy human individuals (dated by TCRdb to 2020 to 2021). For context, the study as a whole: The cohort comprised a couple of women and a few men aged 18 to 49 years. Per donor, three plates each were used for CD4 naive and CD4 memory, two for CD8 naive, and one for CD8 memory. Blood TCR repertoires of 5 or 6 healthy adults were deeply sequenced to estimate repertoire size and the extent of clonotype sharing between individuals. Libraries were prepared and TCR repertoires were sequenced by different laboratories using diverse techniques, in order to increase sequencing depth and limit assay-specific biases. Per donor, leukapheresis produced somewhere between about 0.94 and 10 billion PBMCs.

Healthy HIV-negative adults with no recently reported acute infections or vaccinations were included as donors. Only Caucasian adults living in Nashville, Tennessee, USA were represented among the donors. Magnetic negative selection was used to enrich CD4+ T cells, after which naive cells were positively selected on CD45RA and the negative fraction became the memory subset. Blood was obtained by leukapheresis, after which PBMCs were separated by Ficoll-Histopaque density gradient centrifugation and cryopreserved in liquid nitrogen vapor phase. Purity and quantity of every magnetically sorted T cell population were checked by analytical flow cytometry. Each sorted fraction had its genomic DNA isolated and then quantified by UV absorbance on a Nanodrop 2000c. From a lookup of the germline V gene, CDR1 and CDR2 are MGHRA and YSYEKL. The CDR3 holds 16 amino acids from the cysteine to the phenylalanine. The sequence is cut down to CDR3 DNA, 48 bases in frame from base 1. V is shortened by 0 bases, J by 8 bases, and the region joining them spans 17 bases.

What the research found in general, with its limitations: Because the study included only a small number of donors, the genetic and exposure-history diversity represented was limited. When several donors were compared, the shared fraction of clonotypes was 5% to 6.5% for naive CD4, over 3% for naive CD8, 2% to 2.5% for memory CD4, and 0.4% for memory CD8. Clonotypes shared by all four sorted-subset donors showed higher generation probabilities than non-shared clonotypes. Based on pairwise subsampling, the degree of clonotype sharing among donors was expected to be affected by sequencing depth. Estimated clonotype richness was generally larger for naive than for memory subsets. Even with the large sequencing depth, rarefaction of the sorted-subset datasets indicated that sequencing was incomplete. Only blood was sampled, and tissue TCR repertoires likely differ from those in blood.

TCR CDR3 regions were amplified from genomic DNA by multiplex PCR using the deep immunoSEQ assay. Genomic DNA extracted from each cell subset was distributed evenly over all wells of several immunoSEQ 96-well plates, and each plate served as one replicate. For sorted subsets, 200 ng of genomic DNA, equivalent to roughly 33,000 T cell genomes, went into each replicate PCR. Purified libraries were quantified with a Qubit 3.0 fluorometer, sized on a Bioanalyzer 2100, and re-quantified with the KAPA Library Quantification kit. A separate single-read 150-cycle Illumina NextSeq 550 flow cell was used to sequence each immunoSEQ 96-well plate. The study's own analysis went as follows. The immunoSEQ output contained only junctional sequences without quality scores, so filtering could not match that applied to full-length reads. To assign V/J genes and CDR3, sequences were annotated against IMGT germline references using PyIR, a Python wrapper for IgBLAST v1.9. Any read was removed if the V/J assignment was weak (E-value above 1e-6), the CDR3 was missing, or the read contained stop codons, out-of-frame junctions, or ambiguous translated residues. V3J clonotypes were defined by identical inferred V gene, J gene, and CDR3 amino acid sequence. To compute the percentage overlap between repertoires, the number of shared unique clonotypes was divided by the size of the smaller repertoire. Repertoire richness was assessed with RTK rarefaction, the Chao1 estimator, and Recon v2.1 estimates of unobserved clonotypes. OLGA was used to compute generation probabilities for all TCRbeta clonotypes that the gDNA method yielded from four donors. TCRdb took this table from immuneACCESS and kept in-frame rearrangements with V and J called. Such tables lack part of the clones; where checked against another copy, unresolved V genes explain under half of the gap, and the rest is unexplained. That table furnishes V, J and clone size, whereas the DNA furnished D and trimming. Present in this sample are about 2.4 million clones, approximately 90% of which were seen just once. In total, the top ten clones hold 0.11% to 0.15% of the sample.

Note on this clone: Its antigen is currently not known. It has no much larger one-base neighbor in the sample; base qualities were not kept.

The receptor's source is a young man in good health. Source material: naive CD4+ T cells sorted from blood. This specimen's cell subset or site label, interpreted: CD45RA+ positively selected. The sequence links TRBV4-1 to TRBJ2-1; the D region possibly corresponds to TRBD2 (5 bases align). The CDR3 reads CASSQDAPRGWDEQFF. The bases are TGCGCCAGCAGCCAAGATGCCCCTAGAGGGTGGGATGAGCAGTTCTTC.